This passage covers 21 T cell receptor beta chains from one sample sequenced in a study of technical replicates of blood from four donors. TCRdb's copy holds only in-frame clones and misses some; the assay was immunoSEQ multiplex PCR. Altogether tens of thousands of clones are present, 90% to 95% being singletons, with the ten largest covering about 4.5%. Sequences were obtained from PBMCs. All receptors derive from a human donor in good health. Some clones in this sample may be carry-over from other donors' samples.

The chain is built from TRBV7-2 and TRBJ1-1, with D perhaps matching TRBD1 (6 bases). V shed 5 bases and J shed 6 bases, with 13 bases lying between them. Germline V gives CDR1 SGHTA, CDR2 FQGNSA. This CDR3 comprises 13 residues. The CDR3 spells CASSPPWGPEAFF. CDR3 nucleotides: TGTGCCAGCAGCCCTCCTTGGGGGCCTGAAGCTTTCTTT.

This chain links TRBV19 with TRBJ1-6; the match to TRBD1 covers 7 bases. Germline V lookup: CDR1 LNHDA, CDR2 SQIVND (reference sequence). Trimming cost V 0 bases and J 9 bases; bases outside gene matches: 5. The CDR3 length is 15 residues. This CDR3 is CASSIDEGATSPLHF. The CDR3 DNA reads TGTGCCAGTAGTATAGACGAGGGGGCAACTTCACCCCTCCACTTT.

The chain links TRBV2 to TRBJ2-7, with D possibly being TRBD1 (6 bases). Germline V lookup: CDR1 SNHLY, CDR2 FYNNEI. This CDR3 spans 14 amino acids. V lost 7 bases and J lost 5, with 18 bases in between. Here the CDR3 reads CASTQQQGLNEQYF. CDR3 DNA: TGTGCCAGCACACAACAACAGGGATTAAACGAGCAGTACTTC.

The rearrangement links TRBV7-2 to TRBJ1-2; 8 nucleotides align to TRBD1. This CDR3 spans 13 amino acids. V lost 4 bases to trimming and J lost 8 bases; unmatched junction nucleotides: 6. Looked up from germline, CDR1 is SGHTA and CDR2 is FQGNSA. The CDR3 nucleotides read TGTGCCAGCAGCTACACAGGGGGTGGGGGCTACACCTTC. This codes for CASSYTGGGGYTF.

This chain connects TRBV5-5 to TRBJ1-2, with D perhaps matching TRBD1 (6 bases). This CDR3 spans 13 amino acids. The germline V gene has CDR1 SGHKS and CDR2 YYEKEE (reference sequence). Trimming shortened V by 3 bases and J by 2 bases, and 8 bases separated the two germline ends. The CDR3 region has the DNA TGTGCCAGCAGCTCGGGACAAAACTATGGCTACACCTTC. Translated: CASSSGQNYGYTF.

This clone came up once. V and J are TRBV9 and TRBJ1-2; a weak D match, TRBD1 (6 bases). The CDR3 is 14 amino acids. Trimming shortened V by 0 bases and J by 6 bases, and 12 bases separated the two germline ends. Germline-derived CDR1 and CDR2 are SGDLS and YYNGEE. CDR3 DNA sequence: TGTGCCAGCAGCGTAGAGGCAGGGGCGGATGGCTACACCTTC. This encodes CASSVEAGADGYTF.

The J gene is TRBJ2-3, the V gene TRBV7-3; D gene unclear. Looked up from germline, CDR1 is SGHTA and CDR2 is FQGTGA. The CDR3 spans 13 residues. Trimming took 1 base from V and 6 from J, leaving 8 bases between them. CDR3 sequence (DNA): TGTGCCAGCAGCTTAAGAAATGCGGATACGCAGTATTTT. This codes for CASSLRNADTQYF.

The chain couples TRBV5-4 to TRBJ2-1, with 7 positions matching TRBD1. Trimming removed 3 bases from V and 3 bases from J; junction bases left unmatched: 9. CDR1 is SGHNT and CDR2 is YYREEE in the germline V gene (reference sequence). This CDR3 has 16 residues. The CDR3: CASSWTGLKSYNEQFF. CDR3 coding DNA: TGTGCCAGCAGCTGGACAGGACTTAAAAGCTACAATGAGCAGTTCTTC.

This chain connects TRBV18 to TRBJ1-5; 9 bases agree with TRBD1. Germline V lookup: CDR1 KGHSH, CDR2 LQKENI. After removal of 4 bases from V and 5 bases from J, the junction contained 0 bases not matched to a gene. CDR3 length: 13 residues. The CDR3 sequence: CASSRDRDQPQHF. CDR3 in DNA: TGTGCCAGCTCACGGGACAGGGATCAGCCCCAGCATTTT.

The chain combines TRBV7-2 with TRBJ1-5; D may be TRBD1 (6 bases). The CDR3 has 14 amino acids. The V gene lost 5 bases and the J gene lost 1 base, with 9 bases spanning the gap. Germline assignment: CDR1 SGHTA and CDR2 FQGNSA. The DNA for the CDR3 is TGTGCCAGCAGCAGTACAGGGAGCAATCAGCCCCAGCATTTT. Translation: CASSSTGSNQPQHF.

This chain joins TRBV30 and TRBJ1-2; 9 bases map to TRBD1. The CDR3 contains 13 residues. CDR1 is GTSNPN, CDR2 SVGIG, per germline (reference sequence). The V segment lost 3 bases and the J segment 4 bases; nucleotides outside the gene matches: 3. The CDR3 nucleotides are TGTGCCTGGAGGACAGGGGGTTCCTATGGCTACACCTTC. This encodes CAWRTGGSYGYTF. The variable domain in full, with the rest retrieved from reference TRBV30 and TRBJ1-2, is SQTIHQWPATLVQPVGSPLSLECTVEGTSNPNLYWYRQAAGRGLQLLFYSVGIGQISSEVPQNLSASRPQDRQFILSSKKLLLSDSGFYLCAWRTGGSYGYTFGSGTRLTVV.

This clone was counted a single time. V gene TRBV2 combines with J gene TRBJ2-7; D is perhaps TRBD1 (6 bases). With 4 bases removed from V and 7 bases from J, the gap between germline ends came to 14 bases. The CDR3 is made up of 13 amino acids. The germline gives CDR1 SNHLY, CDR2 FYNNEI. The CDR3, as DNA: TGTGCCAGCAGTGCAGACAGGTCAGGAGAGCAGTACTTC. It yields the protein CASSADRSGEQYF. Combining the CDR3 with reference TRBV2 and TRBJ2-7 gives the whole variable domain EPEVTQTPSHQVTQMGQEVILRCVPISNHLYFYWYRQILGQKVEFLVSFYNNEISEKSEIFDDQFSVERPDGSNFTLKIRSTKLEDSAMYFCASSADRSGEQYFGPGTRLTVT.

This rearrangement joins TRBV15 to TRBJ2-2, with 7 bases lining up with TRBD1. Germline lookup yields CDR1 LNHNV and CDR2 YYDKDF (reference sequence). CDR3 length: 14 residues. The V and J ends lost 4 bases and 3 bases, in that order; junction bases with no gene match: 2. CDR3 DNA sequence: TGTGCCACCAGCACTGGGACAGACACCGGGGAGCTGTTTTTT. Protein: CATSTGTDTGELFF.

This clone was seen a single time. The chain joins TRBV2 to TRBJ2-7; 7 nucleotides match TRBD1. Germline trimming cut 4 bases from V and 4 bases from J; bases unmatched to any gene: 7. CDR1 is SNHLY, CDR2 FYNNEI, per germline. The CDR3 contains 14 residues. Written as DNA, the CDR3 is TGTGCCAGCAGTGGACAGGGCCACCATTACGAGCAGTACTTC. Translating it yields CASSGQGHHYEQYF. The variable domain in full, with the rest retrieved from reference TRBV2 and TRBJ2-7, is EPEVTQTPSHQVTQMGQEVILRCVPISNHLYFYWYRQILGQKVEFLVSFYNNEISEKSEIFDDQFSVERPDGSNFTLKIRSTKLEDSAMYFCASSGQGHHYEQYFGPGTRLTVT.

CDR3 nucleotide sequence: TGTGCCAGCAGAACAGGGAATGGCTACACCTTC. This gives the protein CASRTGNGYTF. The chain has TRBV6-5 and TRBJ1-2; D is perhaps TRBD1 (6 bases). V lost 6 bases to trimming and J lost 6 bases, with 8 bases between them. The V gene's germline CDR1 is MNHEY and CDR2 SVGAGI. CDR3 length equals 11 residues.

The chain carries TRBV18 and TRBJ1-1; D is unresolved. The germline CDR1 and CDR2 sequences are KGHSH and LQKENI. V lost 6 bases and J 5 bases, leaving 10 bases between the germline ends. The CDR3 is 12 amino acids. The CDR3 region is CASSPRETEAFF. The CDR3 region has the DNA TGTGCCAGCTCTCCGAGGGAGACTGAAGCTTTCTTT.

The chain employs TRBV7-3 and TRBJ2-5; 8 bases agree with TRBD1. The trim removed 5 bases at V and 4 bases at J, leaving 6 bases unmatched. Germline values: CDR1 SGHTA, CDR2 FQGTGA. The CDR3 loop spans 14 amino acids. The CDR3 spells CASSRQGIGETQYF. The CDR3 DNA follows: TGTGCCAGCAGCCGACAGGGGATAGGAGAGACCCAGTACTTC.

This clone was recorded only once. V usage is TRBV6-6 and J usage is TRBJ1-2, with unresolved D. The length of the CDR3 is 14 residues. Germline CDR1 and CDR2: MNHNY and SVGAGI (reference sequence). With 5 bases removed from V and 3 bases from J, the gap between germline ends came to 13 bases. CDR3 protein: CASSHREQYYGYTF. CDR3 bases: TGTGCCAGCAGTCACCGGGAGCAATACTATGGCTACACCTTC.

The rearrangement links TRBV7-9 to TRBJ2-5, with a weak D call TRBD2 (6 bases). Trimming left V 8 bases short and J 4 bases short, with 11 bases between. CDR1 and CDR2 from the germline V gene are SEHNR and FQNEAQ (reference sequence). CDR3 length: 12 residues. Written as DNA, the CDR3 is TGTGCCAGCCGCGGGGCAGGAGAGACCCAGTACTTC. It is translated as CASRGAGETQYF.

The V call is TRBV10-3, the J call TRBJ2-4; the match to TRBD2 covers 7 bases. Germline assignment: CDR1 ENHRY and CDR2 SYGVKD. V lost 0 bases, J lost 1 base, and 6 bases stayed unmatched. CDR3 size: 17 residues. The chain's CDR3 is CAISESGEGLAKNIQYF. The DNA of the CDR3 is TGTGCCATCAGTGAGTCGGGGGAGGGCCTCGCCAAAAACATTCAGTACTTC.

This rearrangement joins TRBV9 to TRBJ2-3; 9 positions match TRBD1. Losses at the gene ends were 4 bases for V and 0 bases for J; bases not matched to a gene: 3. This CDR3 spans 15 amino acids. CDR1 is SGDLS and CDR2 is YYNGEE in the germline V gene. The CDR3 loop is CASSLGQGSTDTQYF. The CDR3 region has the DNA TGTGCCAGCAGCCTGGGACAGGGTAGCACAGATACGCAGTATTTT.